This T cell receptor beta chain was observed in a study of CD8 T cells in Susac syndrome. cDNA came from about 0.51 to 1 ug RNA primed by random hexamers. A multiplex approach, immunoSEQ multiplex PCR, amplified TCR beta CDR3 across 54 Vbeta and 13 Jbeta. Via MiXCR, TCRdb re-called the immunoSEQ multiplex PCR reads, giving one row per CDR3 protein. The sample consists of about 200,000 distinct CDR3 sequences, roughly 94% of them appearing once. The sample consisted of CD4+ T cells from PBMCs. This receptor was obtained from a human donor in good health.

CDR3 in amino acids: CASRRATPYNEQFF. The DNA for the CDR3 is TGTGCCAGCCGGCGGGCGACCCCGTACAATGAGCAGTTCTTC. The V call is TRBV28, the J call TRBJ2-1, with a tentative D call TRBD2 (5 bases). Between the trimmed V and J ends, which lost 8 bases and 4 bases, there was a span of 15 bases. Germline V gene sequence: CDR1 MDHEN, CDR2 SYDVKM. This CDR3 has 14 amino acids. The full variable domain, with the rest looked up from reference TRBV28 and TRBJ2-1, is DVKVTQSSRYLVKRTGEKVFLECVQDMDHENMFWYRQDPGLGLRLIYFSYDVKMKEKGDIPEGYSVSREKKERFSLILESASTNQTSMYLCASRRATPYNEQFFGPGTRLTVL.